The clone carrying this T cell receptor (beta chain) was found many times. These data are taken from a study of T cells in Graves' hyperthyroidism and ophthalmopathy. Patients having uncontrolled infection, another autoimmune disease, pregnancy or lactation were not included. Diagnostic decisions used clinical symptoms, serum thyroxine and TRAb, thyroid ultrasound and orbital computed tomography. PBMCs came from over 8.5 ml fresh peripheral blood. There were TCR beta CDR3 regions amplified from RNA transcripts. The HTBI primer set was used in a first-round RT-PCR of the TCR CDR3. TCRdb re-called the multiplex PCR reads with MiXCR, one entry per CDR3 protein. Among some 560,000 distinct CDR3 sequences, around 14% were seen once, and the ten largest hold 7.3%. The CDR3 consists of 13 residues. Germline loops: CDR1 SQVTM, CDR2 ANQGSEA. Trimming pared 5 bases from V and 1 base from J, leaving 11 bases between.

Sequencing used blood. The receptor comes from a woman aged 25 to 45 with Graves' hyperthyroidism. The chain combines TRBV29-1 with TRBJ1-1, with D hard to call. As DNA, the CDR3 is TGCAGCGTTTGTGAATCATGGAACACTGAAGCTTTCTTT. Translation gives CSVCESWNTEAFF.